This T cell receptor (beta chain) appears in the sequencing data of a study of T cells in Graves' hyperthyroidism and ophthalmopathy. Patients between 18 and 65 years old had hyperthyroidism, newly diagnosed and lasting under 2 months. Exclusion of patients followed from uncontrolled infection, other autoimmune disease, pregnancy or lactation. Based on clinical symptoms, serum thyroxine and TRAb, thyroid ultrasound and orbital computed tomography, diagnoses were reached. TCR beta CDR3 regions were amplified from RNA. The primer set for the first-round RT-PCR of the TCR CDR3 was HTBI. MiXCR, run by TCRdb on the multiplex PCR reads, gives a single entry per CDR3 protein. The sample includes 550,000 to 800,000 distinct CDR3 sequences, roughly 15% of them seen just once. V lost 3 bases, J lost 7 bases, and 8 bases stayed unmatched. Germline V gives CDR1 DFQATT, CDR2 SNEGSKA (reference sequence). The CDR3 covers 14 residues.

This clonotype has a count of ten or more. Antigen: not known. The study, taken as a whole, reports: Progression to ophthalmopathy was predicted a median of about six months early.

V gene TRBV20-1 combines with J gene TRBJ2-7; 11 bases map to TRBD2. Sample: blood. The receptor comes from a man aged 18-30 years with Graves' hyperthyroidism. This CDR3 is CSASPGLAATEQYF. CDR3 bases: TGCAGTGCTAGTCCGGGACTAGCGGCGACAGAGCAGTACTTC.